This T cell receptor beta chain was documented in a study of blood T cell repertoires in COVID-19. About the research overall: Italy, Spain and the United States were the sources of the convalescent and acute COVID-19 samples. PBMCs, B-cell-depleted T cells, or T cells were the source of the cDNA or gDNA that made up the material.

In the original processing: Amplifying reference gene primers gave estimates of nucleated cell counts. Only in-frame clones appear in the TCRdb table, and some are missing; sequencing was by immunoSEQ multiplex PCR. V and J calls plus clone size are reproduced from that table; the DNA served to infer D and trimming. The sample contains 75,000 to 80,000 clones, 88% of which appear only once. CDR1 is SEHNR, CDR2 FQNEAQ, per germline (reference sequence). The junction had 4 bases not matched to a gene; V was cut back by 4 bases and J by 5 bases. This CDR3 is built from 13 residues. This clonotype originated in a human donor in a cohort sampled during active COVID-19. The sequenced sample consisted of peripheral blood. The V gene is TRBV7-9, the J gene TRBJ2-7, with 8 bases lining up with TRBD2. The CDR3 bases are TGTGCCAGCAGCTCTAGCGGGTTGGACGAGCAGTACTTC. This encodes CASSSSGLDEQYF.